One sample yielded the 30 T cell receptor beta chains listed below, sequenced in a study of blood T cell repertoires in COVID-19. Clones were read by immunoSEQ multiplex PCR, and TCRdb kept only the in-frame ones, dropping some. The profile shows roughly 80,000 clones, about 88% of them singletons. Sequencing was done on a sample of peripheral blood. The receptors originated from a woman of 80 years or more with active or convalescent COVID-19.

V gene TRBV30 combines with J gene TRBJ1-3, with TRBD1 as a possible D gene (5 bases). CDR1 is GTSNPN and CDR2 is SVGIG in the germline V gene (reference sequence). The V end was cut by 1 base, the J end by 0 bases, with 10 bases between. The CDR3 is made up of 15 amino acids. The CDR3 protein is CAWSGGGYSGNTIYF. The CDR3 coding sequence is TGTGCCTGGAGTGGGGGCGGATACTCTGGAAACACCATATATTTT.

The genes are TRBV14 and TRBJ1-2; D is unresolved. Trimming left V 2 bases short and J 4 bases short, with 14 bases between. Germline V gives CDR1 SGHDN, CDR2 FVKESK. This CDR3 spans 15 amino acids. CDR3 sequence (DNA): TGTGCCAGCAGCCAATTAGGGAGGCAGTCCTATGGCTACACCTTC. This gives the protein CASSQLGRQSYGYTF.

CDR3 bases: TGCGCCAGCAGCCAGGAAGGTCTAGCGGGGGGCTACAATGAGCAGTTCTTC. Translation: CASSQEGLAGGYNEQFF. The chain is built from TRBV4-3 and TRBJ2-1, with 11 bases aligning to TRBD2. Losses at the gene ends were 3 bases for V and 3 bases for J; bases not matched to a gene: 7. The CDR3 sequence is 17 residues long. Germline CDR1 and CDR2: LGHNA and YSLEER.

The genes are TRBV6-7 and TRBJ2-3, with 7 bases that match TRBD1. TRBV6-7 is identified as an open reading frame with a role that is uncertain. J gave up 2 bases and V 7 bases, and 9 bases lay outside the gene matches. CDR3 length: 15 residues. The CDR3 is CASIQGQADTDTQYF. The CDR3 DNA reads TGTGCCAGCATTCAAGGACAGGCCGACACAGATACGCAGTATTTT.

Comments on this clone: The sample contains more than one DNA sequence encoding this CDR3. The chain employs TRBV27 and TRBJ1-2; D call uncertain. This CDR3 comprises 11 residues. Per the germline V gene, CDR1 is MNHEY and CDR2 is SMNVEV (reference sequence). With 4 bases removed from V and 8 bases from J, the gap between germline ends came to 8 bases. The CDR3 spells CASSSGGGYTF. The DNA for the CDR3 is TGTGCCAGCAGTTCGGGAGGGGGCTACACCTTC.

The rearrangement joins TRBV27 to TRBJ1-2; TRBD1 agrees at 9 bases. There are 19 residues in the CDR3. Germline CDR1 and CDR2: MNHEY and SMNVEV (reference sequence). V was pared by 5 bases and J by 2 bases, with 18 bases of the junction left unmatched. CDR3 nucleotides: TGTGCCAGCAGTCCCCTACGAAGGACAGGGGCCAGCTTGAACTATGGCTACACCTTC. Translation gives CASSPLRRTGASLNYGYTF.

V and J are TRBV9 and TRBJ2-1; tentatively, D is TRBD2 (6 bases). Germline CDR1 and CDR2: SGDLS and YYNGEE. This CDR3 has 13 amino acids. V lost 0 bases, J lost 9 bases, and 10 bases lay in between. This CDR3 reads CASSVEGRGEQFF. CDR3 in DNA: TGTGCCAGCAGCGTAGAGGGGCGGGGTGAGCAGTTCTTC.

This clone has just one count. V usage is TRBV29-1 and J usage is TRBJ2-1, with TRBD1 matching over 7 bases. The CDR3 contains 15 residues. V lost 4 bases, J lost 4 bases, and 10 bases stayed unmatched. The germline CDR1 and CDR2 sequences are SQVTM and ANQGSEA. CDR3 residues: CSVAYPRDSYNEQFF. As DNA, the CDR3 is TGCAGCGTTGCATACCCCCGGGACAGTTACAATGAGCAGTTCTTC.

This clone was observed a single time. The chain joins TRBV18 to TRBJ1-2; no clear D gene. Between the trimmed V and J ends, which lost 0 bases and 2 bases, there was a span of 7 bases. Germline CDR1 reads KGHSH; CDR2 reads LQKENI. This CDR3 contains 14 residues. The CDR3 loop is CASSPPGRNYGYTF. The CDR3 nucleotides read TGTGCCAGCTCACCACCGGGCAGAAACTATGGCTACACCTTC.

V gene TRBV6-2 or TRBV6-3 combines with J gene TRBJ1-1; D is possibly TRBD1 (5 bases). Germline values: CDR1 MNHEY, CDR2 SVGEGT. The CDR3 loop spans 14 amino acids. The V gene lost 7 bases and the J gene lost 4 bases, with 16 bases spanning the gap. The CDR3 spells CASTPGGVVTEAFF. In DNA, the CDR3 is TGTGCCAGCACCCCCGGAGGGGTGGTCACTGAAGCTTTCTTT.

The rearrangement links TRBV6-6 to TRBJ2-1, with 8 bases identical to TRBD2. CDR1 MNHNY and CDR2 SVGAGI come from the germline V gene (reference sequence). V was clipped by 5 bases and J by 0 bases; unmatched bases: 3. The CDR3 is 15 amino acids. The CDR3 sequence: CASSGSGSSYNEQFF. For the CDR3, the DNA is TGTGCCAGCAGTGGCAGCGGGAGCTCCTACAATGAGCAGTTCTTC.

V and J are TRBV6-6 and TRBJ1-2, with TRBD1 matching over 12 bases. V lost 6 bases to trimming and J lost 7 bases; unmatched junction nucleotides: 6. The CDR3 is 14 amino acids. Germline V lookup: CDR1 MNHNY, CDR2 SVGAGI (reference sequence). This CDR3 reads CASRIGTGGRGYTF. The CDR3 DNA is TGTGCCAGCAGAATCGGGACAGGGGGCCGTGGCTACACCTTC.

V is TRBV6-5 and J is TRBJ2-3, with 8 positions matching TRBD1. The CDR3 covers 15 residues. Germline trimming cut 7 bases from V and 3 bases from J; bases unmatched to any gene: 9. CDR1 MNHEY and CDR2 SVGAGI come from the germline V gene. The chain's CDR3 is CASTAGQGRTDTQYF. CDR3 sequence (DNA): TGTGCCAGCACCGCTGGACAGGGACGTACAGATACGCAGTATTTT.

The chain's CDR3 is CASRAPQDYEQYF. Here the CDR3 DNA reads TGTGCCAGCAGGGCTCCCCAGGACTACGAGCAGTACTTC. The chain couples TRBV2 to TRBJ2-7, with no clear D. There are 13 residues in the CDR3. Trimming shortened V by 6 bases and J by 3 bases, and 12 bases separated the two germline ends. The germline V gene has CDR1 SNHLY and CDR2 FYNNEI.

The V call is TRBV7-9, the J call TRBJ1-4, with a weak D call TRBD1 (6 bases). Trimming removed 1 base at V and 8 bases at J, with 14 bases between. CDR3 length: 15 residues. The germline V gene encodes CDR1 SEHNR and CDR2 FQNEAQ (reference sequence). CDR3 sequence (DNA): TGTGCCAGCAGCTTAGGGGCGGGGGCGAGAGAAAAACTGTTTTTT. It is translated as CASSLGAGAREKLFF.

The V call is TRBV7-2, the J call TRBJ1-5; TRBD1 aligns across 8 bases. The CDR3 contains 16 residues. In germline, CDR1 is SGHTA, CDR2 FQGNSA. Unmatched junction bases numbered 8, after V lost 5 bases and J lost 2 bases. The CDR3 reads CASSMESTGGNQPQHF. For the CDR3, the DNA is TGTGCCAGCAGCATGGAGTCGACAGGGGGCAATCAGCCCCAGCATTTT.

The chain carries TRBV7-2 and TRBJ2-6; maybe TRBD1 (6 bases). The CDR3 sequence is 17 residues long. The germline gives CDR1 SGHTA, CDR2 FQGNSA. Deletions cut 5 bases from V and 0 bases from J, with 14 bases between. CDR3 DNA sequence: TGTGCCAGCAGCCCGAGGACAGTTACCTCTGGGGCCAACGTCCTGACTTTC. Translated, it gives CASSPRTVTSGANVLTF.

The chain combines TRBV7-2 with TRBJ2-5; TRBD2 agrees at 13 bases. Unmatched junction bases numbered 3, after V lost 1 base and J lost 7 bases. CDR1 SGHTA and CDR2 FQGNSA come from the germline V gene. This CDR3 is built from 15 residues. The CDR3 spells CASSLGLAGGVTQYF. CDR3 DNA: TGTGCCAGCAGCTTAGGACTAGCGGGGGGTGTGACCCAGTACTTC.

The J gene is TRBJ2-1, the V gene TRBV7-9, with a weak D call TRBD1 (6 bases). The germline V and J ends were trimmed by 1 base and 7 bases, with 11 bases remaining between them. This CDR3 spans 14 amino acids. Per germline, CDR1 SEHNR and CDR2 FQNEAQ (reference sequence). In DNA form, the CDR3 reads TGTGCCAGCAGCTTAGACTCAGGGGTGAATGAGCAGTTCTTC. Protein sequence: CASSLDSGVNEQFF.

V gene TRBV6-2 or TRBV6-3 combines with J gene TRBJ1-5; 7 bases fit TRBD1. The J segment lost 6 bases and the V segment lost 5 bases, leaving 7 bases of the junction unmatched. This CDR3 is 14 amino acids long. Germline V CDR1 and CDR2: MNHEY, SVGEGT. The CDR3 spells CASSTRDSTQPQHF. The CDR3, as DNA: TGTGCCAGCAGTACCCGGGACAGTACTCAGCCCCAGCATTTT.

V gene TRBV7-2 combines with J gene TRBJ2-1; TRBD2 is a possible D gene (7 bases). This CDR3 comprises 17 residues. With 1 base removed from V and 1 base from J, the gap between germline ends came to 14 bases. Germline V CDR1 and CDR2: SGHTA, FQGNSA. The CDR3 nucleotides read TGTGCCAGCAGCTTAGAGGGCGGGGGCCTATCCTACAATGAGCAGTTCTTC. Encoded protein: CASSLEGGGLSYNEQFF.

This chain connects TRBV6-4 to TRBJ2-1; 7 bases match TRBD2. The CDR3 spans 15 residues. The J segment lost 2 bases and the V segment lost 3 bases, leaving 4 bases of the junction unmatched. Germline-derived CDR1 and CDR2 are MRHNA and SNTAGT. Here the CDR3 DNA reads TGTGCCAGCAGTGAGATGGCGGGGGCCTACAATGAGCAGTTCTTC. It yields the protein CASSEMAGAYNEQFF.

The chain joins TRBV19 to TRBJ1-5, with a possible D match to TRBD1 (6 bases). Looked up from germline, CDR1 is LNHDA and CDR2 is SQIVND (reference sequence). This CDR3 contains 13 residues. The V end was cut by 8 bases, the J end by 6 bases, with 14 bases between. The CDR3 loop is CASAWGGGQPQHF. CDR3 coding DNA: TGTGCCAGTGCCTGGGGGGGCGGTCAGCCCCAGCATTTT.

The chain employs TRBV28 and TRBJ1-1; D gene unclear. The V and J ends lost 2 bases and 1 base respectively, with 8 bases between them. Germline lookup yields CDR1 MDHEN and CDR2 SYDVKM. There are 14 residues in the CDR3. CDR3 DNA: TGTGCCAGCAGTTTAGTAACCGGGAACACTGAAGCTTTCTTT. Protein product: CASSLVTGNTEAFF.

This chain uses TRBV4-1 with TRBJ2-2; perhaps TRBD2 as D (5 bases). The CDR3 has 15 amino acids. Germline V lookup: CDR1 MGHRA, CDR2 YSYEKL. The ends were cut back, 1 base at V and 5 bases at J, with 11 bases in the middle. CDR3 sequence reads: CASSQAAGHTGELFF. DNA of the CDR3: TGCGCCAGCAGCCAAGCCGCGGGCCATACCGGGGAGCTGTTTTTT.

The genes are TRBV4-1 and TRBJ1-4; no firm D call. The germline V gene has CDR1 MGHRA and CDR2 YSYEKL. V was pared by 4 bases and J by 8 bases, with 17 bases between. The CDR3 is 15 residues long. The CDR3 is CASSPPDLGGEKLFF. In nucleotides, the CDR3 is TGCGCCAGCAGCCCTCCGGATTTAGGAGGAGAAAAACTGTTTTTT.

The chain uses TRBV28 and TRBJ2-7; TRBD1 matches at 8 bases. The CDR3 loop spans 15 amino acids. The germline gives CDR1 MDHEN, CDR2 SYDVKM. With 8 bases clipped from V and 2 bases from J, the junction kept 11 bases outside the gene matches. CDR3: CASPSGQGQTYEQYF. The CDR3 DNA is TGTGCCAGCCCCTCCGGACAGGGCCAAACCTACGAGCAGTACTTC. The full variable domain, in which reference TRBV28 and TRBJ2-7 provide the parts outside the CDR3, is DVKVTQSSRYLVKRTGEKVFLECVQDMDHENMFWYRQDPGLGLRLIYFSYDVKMKEKGDIPEGYSVSREKKERFSLILESASTNQTSMYLCASPSGQGQTYEQYFGPGTRLTVT.

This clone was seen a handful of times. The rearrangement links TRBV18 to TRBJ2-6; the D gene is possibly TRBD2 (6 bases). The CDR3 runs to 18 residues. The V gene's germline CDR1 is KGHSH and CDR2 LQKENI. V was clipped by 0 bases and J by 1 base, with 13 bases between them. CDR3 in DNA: TGTGCCAGCTCACCACCGAAGGGGACTGGGTCTGGGGCCAACGTCCTGACTTTC. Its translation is CASSPPKGTGSGANVLTF.

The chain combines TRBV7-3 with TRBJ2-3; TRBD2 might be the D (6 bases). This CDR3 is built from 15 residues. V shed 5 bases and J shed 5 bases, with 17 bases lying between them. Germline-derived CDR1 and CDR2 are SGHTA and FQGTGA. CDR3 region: CASSTGGRAGDTQYF. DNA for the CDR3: TGTGCCAGCAGCACCGGAGGGCGGGCGGGAGATACGCAGTATTTT.

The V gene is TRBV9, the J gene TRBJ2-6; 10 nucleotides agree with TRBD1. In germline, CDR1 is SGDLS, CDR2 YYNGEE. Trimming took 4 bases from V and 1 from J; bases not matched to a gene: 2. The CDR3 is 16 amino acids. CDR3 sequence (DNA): TGTGCCAGCAGCTTGGGACAGGGGTCTGGGGCCAACGTCCTGACTTTC. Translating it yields CASSLGQGSGANVLTF.